Presented here are 16 T cell receptor beta chains from one specimen sequenced in a study of response to subunit inactivated influenza vaccine. TCRdb called the RT-PCR reads again in MiXCR, with one record for every CDR3 protein. The repertoire holds about 500,000 distinct CDR3 sequences, with 16% as singletons. The source material was CD4+ T cells sorted from PBMCs, sampled less than 30 months after vaccination. These receptors all stem from a man aged 50 to 75 who received an inactivated influenza vaccine.

The chain combines TRBV6-1 with TRBJ1-6; perhaps TRBD1 as D (5 bases). V was trimmed by 6 bases and J by 8 bases, leaving 14 bases between them. From germline, CDR1 is MNHNS and CDR2 SASEGT. The CDR3 consists of 14 residues. The CDR3 is CASSPQGRHSPLHF. The CDR3 DNA follows: TGTGCCAGCAGCCCTCAGGGTCGACATTCACCCCTCCACTTT.

In this sample, this clonotype turned up a few times. This sequence joins TRBV3-1 and TRBJ2-3; D gene unclear. The germline CDR1 and CDR2 sequences are LGHDT and YNNKEL (reference sequence). The CDR3 is made up of 13 amino acids. Trimming took 2 bases from V and 3 from J, leaving 6 bases between them. The CDR3 DNA reads TGTGCCAGCAGCCAAATGTTTACAGATACGCAGTATTTT. The encoded protein is CASSQMFTDTQYF.

Worth noting for this clonotype: A much larger clone differs by one base, so this may be a read error. The chain joins TRBV5-1 to TRBJ1-3; no clear D. The CDR3 has 14 residues. In germline, CDR1 is SGHRS, CDR2 YFSETQ. The V end lost 0 bases, the J end lost 0 bases, and 4 bases lay between the germline ends. The CDR3 region has the DNA TGCGCCAGCAGCTTGGTCAGCTCTGGAAACACCATATATTTT. It codes for CASSLVSSGNTIYF.

This sequence joins TRBV4-3 and TRBJ1-6; D is undetermined. This CDR3 has 14 residues. V dropped 2 bases and J dropped 4 bases, with 6 bases sitting between them. CDR1 and CDR2 from the germline V gene are LGHNA and YSLEER. CDR3 region: CASSQSIYNSPLHF. DNA for the CDR3: TGCGCCAGCAGCCAAAGCATATATAATTCACCCCTCCACTTT.

This clonotype turned up a few times. V gene TRBV20-1 combines with J gene TRBJ2-3; D uncertain. This CDR3 is built from 11 residues. From germline, CDR1 is DFQATT and CDR2 SNEGSKA (reference sequence). Deletions cut 4 bases from V and 5 bases from J, with 7 bases between. DNA of the CDR3: TGCAGTGCTACTCTAAAAGATACGCAGTATTTT. Its protein is CSATLKDTQYF.

This sequence joins TRBV24-1 and TRBJ2-5; D is unresolved. The CDR3 has 13 amino acids. Trimming shortened V by 3 bases and J by 4 bases, and 8 bases separated the two germline ends. Germline V lookup: CDR1 KGHDR, CDR2 SFDVKD. The CDR3 DNA is TGTGCCACCAGTGATGGGCCCAGAGAGACCCAGTACTTC. It translates to CATSDGPRETQYF.

V is TRBV7-9 and J is TRBJ2-1; TRBD1 matches at 8 bases. The CDR3 has 17 amino acids. CDR1 SEHNR and CDR2 FQNEAQ come from the germline V gene (reference sequence). The J segment lost 5 bases and the V segment lost 4 bases, leaving 13 bases of the junction unmatched. CDR3 bases: TGTGCCAGCAGCTCCCTCCCGGGCAGGGGGCGGGACAATGAGCAGTTCTTC. Encoded protein: CASSSLPGRGRDNEQFF.

This clonotype was found a few times. V is TRBV6-5 and J is TRBJ2-2; weak D call: TRBD2 (6 bases). The CDR3 spans 15 residues. The V end lost 2 bases, the J end lost 10 bases, and 17 bases lay between the germline ends. Germline-derived CDR1 and CDR2 are MNHEY and SVGAGI. Written as DNA, the CDR3 is TGTGCCAGCAGTTACACCGCGGGACCCCTCAAGGAGCTGTTTTTT. Protein sequence: CASSYTAGPLKELFF.

The chain employs TRBV18 and TRBJ2-3, with 14 bases fitting TRBD2. Germline CDR1 KGHSH, CDR2 LQKENI. V was pared by 6 bases and J by 5 bases, with 7 bases of the junction left unmatched. This CDR3 contains 16 residues. CDR3 sequence: CASSPGLAGVGDTQYF. Written as DNA, the CDR3 is TGTGCCAGCTCGCCGGGACTAGCGGGAGTGGGAGATACGCAGTATTTT.

The CDR3 reads CAGTATGPSYTF. The CDR3 coding sequence is TGTGCCGGCACCGCGACAGGGCCAAGCTACACCTTC. J is TRBJ1-2 and V is TRBV11-2, with 7 positions matching TRBD1. Germline V gene sequence: CDR1 SGHAT, CDR2 FQNNGV. The CDR3 is 12 amino acids. J was trimmed by 9 bases and V by 11 bases; bases with no gene match: 12.

This clonotype was seen a few times. The chain has TRBV2 and TRBJ2-3; 8 bases match TRBD1. J gave up 0 bases and V 4 bases, and 3 bases lay outside the gene matches. Germline V gene sequence: CDR1 SNHLY, CDR2 FYNNEI. CDR3 length: 15 residues. CDR3: CASSGQGTSTDTQYF. CDR3 bases: TGTGCCAGCAGTGGACAGGGGACTAGCACAGATACGCAGTATTTT.

This clonotype appeared a few times. The chain carries TRBV2 and TRBJ2-3; TRBD2 matches 10 bases. The CDR3 sequence is 15 residues long. The germline gives CDR1 SNHLY, CDR2 FYNNEI. V lost 6 bases and J lost 2; bases outside the gene matches: 5. CDR3 protein: CASRVAGGSTDTQYF. In DNA form, the CDR3 reads TGTGCCAGCAGAGTAGCGGGAGGTTCCACAGATACGCAGTATTTT.

The rearrangement joins TRBV20-1 to TRBJ1-1; TRBD1 might be the D (5 bases). Per germline, CDR1 DFQATT and CDR2 SNEGSKA (reference sequence). Between the trimmed V and J ends, which lost 3 bases and 9 bases, there was a span of 20 bases. This CDR3 is 14 amino acids long. CDR3 region: CSASLGRGLFQAFF. Written as DNA, the CDR3 is TGCAGTGCTAGTCTGGGGCGAGGGCTCTTCCAAGCTTTCTTT.

The chain carries TRBV4-3 and TRBJ1-2; no clear D gene. The germline V and J ends were trimmed by 4 bases and 0 bases, with 12 bases remaining between them. The CDR3 consists of 15 residues. Per the germline V gene, CDR1 is LGHNA and CDR2 is YSLEER. CDR3 in amino acids: CASSLGRLANYGYTF. CDR3 DNA: TGCGCCAGCAGCCTTGGACGCTTAGCTAACTATGGCTACACCTTC.

The chain has TRBV24-1 and TRBJ2-7, with 7 bases lining up with TRBD1. Germline V CDR1 and CDR2: KGHDR, SFDVKD. J gave up 3 bases and V 3 bases, and 4 bases lay outside the gene matches. The CDR3 extends over 14 amino acids. The CDR3 bases are TGTGCCACCAGTGATAATTCAGGGGGCTACGAGCAGTACTTC. Its translation: CATSDNSGGYEQYF.

The chain couples TRBV11-2 to TRBJ2-3, with 7 bases aligning to TRBD2. The junction had 12 bases not matched to a gene; V was cut back by 2 bases and J by 1 base. The CDR3 runs to 18 residues. The germline V gene encodes CDR1 SGHAT and CDR2 FQNNGV. CDR3 bases: TGTGCCAGCAGCTTATATTCTGCGGGAGTGGGTCGCACAGATACGCAGTATTTT. This codes for CASSLYSAGVGRTDTQYF.